The following is a TCR beta chain sequence with its context. TCRdb keeps only in-frame clones here, not all; method: immunoSEQ multiplex PCR. Of some 270,000 clones in the sample, approximately 83% were seen once. V lost 5 bases, J lost 7 bases, and 15 bases stayed unmatched. The CDR3 covers 17 residues. CDR1 is SGHTA, CDR2 FQGNSA, per germline. The record originates from a study of blood T cell repertoires in COVID-19. The specimen was peripheral blood. The receptor was isolated from a person between 70 and 80 years old with COVID-19, enrolled during active disease. The chain carries TRBV7-2 and TRBJ1-2; 11 nucleotides align to TRBD1. The CDR3 sequence: CASSQQPGTGGIGGYTF. CDR3 nucleotide sequence: TGTGCCAGCAGCCAACAGCCCGGGACAGGGGGTATTGGTGGCTACACCTTC.